This TCR beta chain was sequenced during a study of blood T cell repertoires in COVID-19. CDR3 length equals 12 residues. Germline CDR1 is SQVTM and CDR2 is ANQGSEA. V shed 3 bases and J shed 2 bases, with 6 bases lying between them. Libraries were prepared by immunoSEQ multiplex PCR; TCRdb keeps only in-frame clonotypes and omits some of them. The repertoire holds tens of thousands of clones, 82% seen once, with around 4.5% in the top ten. The sample was peripheral blood. The chain combines TRBV29-1 with TRBJ2-3; D remains ambiguous. The sequence was collected from a woman between 55 and 75 years old with acute or convalescent COVID-19. The CDR3 DNA sequence: TGCAGCGTTGATGAGAACACAGATACGCAGTATTTT. This encodes CSVDENTDTQYF.